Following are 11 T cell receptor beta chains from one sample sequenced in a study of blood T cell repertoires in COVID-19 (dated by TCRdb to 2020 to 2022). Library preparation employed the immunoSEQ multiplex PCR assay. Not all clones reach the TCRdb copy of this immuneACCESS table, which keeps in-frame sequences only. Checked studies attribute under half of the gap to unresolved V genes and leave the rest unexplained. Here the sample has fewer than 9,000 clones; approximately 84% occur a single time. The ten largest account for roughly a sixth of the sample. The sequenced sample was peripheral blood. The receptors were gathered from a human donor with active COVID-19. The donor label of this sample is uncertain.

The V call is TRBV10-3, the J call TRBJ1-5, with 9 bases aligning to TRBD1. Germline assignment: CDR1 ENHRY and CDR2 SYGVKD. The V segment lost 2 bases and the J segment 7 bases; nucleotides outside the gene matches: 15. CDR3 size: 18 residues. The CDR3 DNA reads TGTGCCATCAGTGAGAGTGCAGCCGGGACAGGGCAAGGGCAGCCCCAGCATTTT. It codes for CAISESAAGTGQGQPQHF.

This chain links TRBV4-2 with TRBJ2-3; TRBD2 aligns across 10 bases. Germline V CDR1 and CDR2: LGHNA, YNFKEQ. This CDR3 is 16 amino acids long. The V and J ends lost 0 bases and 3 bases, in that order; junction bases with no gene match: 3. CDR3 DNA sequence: TGTGCCAGCAGCCAAGATCCTAGCGGGAGTACAGATACGCAGTATTTT. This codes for CASSQDPSGSTDTQYF.

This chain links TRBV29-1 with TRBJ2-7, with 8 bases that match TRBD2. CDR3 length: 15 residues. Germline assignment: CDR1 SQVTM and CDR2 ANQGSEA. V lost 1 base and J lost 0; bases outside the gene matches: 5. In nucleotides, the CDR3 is TGCAGCGTTGAAGTTCCGGGGGGGGGCTCCTACGAGCAGTACTTC. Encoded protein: CSVEVPGGGSYEQYF.

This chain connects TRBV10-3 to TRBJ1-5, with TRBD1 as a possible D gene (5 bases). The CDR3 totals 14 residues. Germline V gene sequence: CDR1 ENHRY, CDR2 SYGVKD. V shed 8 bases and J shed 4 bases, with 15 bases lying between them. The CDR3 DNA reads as TGTGCCATCGGCGGGACGGGCAATAATCAGCCCCAGCATTTT. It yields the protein CAIGGTGNNQPQHF.

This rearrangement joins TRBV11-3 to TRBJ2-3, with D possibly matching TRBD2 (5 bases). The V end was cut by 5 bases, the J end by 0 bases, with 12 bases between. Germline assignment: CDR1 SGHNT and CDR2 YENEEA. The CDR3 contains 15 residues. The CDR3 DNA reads TGTGCCAGCAGCCGACGGAGCGGAAGCACAGATACGCAGTATTTT. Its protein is CASSRRSGSTDTQYF.

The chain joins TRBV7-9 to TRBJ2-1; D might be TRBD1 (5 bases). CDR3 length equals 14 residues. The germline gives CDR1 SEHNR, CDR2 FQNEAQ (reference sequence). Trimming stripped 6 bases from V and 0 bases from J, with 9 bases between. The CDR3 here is CASRDKSSYNEQFF. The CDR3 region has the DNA TGTGCCAGCAGGGACAAGAGCTCCTACAATGAGCAGTTCTTC.

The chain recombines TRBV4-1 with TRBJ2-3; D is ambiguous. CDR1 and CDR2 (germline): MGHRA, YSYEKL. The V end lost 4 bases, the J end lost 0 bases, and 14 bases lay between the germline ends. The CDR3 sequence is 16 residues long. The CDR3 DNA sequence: TGCGCCAGCAGCCTTCTGACTGGTCCTAGCACAGATACGCAGTATTTT. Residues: CASSLLTGPSTDTQYF.

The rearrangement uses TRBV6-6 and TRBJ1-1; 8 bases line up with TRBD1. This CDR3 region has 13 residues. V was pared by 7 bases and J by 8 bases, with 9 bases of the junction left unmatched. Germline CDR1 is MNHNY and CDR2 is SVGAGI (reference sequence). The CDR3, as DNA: TGTGCCAGCACCAGGGGGCCGGATGCGGAAGCTTTCTTT. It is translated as CASTRGPDAEAFF.

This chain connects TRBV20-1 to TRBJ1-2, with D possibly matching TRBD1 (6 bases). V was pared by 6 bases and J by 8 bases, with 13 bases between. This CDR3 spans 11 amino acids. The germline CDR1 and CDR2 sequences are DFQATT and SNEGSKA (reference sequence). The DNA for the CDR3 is TGCAGTGCCTTAACAGGGTTCGGCTACACCTTC. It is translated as CSALTGFGYTF.

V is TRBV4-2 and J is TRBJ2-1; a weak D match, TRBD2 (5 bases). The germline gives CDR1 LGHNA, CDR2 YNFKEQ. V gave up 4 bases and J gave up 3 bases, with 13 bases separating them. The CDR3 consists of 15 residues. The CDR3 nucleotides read TGTGCCAGCAGCCCCGCGAGGGTGGTCTACAATGAGCAGTTCTTC. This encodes CASSPARVVYNEQFF.

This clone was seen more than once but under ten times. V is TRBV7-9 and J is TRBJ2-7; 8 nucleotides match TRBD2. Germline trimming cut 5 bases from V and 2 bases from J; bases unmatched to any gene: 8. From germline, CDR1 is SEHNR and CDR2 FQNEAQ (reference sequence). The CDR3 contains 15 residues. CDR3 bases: TGTGCCAGCAGCCAACTAGCGGAGACCGCCTACGAGCAGTACTTC. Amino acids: CASSQLAETAYEQYF.